One and the same sample provided the 6 T cell receptor beta chains below, sequenced in a study of response to subunit inactivated influenza vaccine. One entry per CDR3 protein results from TCRdb running MiXCR on the RT-PCR reads. The sample carries 450,000 to 600,000 distinct CDR3 sequences, 16% recorded once. This material consisted of CD4+ T cells sorted from PBMCs, taken less than 25 months after vaccination. Source of these receptors: a man in his fifties or sixties who received an inactivated influenza vaccine.

This clonotype was observed a few times. V usage is TRBV11-2 and J usage is TRBJ1-2; D might be TRBD1 (5 bases). The germline V and J ends were trimmed by 0 bases and 0 bases, with 8 bases remaining between them. Germline V gives CDR1 SGHAT, CDR2 FQNNGV. The CDR3 is made up of 15 amino acids. The CDR3 DNA reads TGTGCCAGCAGCTTAGAGACAGCCCCTAACTATGGCTACACCTTC. Its translation: CASSLETAPNYGYTF.

This clonotype was seen a handful of times. The V and J genes are TRBV28 and TRBJ2-7; TRBD2 might be the D (6 bases). The V end lost 7 bases, the J end lost 0 bases, and 16 bases lay between the germline ends. Germline assignment: CDR1 MDHEN and CDR2 SYDVKM. There are 15 residues in the CDR3. The CDR3 protein is CASTSTGDGSYEQYF. In DNA, the CDR3 is TGTGCCAGCACTTCAACGGGGGACGGCTCCTACGAGCAGTACTTC. Together with reference TRBV28 and TRBJ2-7, the CDR3 gives the full variable domain: DVKVTQSSRYLVKRTGEKVFLECVQDMDHENMFWYRQDPGLGLRLIYFSYDVKMKEKGDIPEGYSVSREKKERFSLILESASTNQTSMYLCASTSTGDGSYEQYFGPGTRLTVT.

This rearrangement joins TRBV25-1 to TRBJ2-3, with TRBD1 as a possible D gene (5 bases). The CDR3 loop spans 15 amino acids. V was cut by 6 bases and J by 1 base, with 14 bases left in between. The germline V gene has CDR1 MGHDK and CDR2 SYGVNS. CDR3 amino acids: CASREQMGRTDTQYF. In nucleotides, the CDR3 is TGTGCCAGCAGGGAACAGATGGGGCGCACAGATACGCAGTATTTT.

The chain employs TRBV20-1 and TRBJ2-3; D is perhaps TRBD2 (5 bases). This CDR3 has 12 residues. V was cut by 5 bases and J by 6 bases, with 12 bases left in between. Germline values: CDR1 DFQATT, CDR2 SNEGSKA (reference sequence). The CDR3: CSALGSGDTQYF. The CDR3 DNA reads TGCAGTGCTTTGGGGAGCGGTGATACGCAGTATTTT.

This clonotype turned up a few times. This chain joins TRBV5-1 and TRBJ2-2, with 11 nucleotides matching TRBD2. Trimming at V came to 4 bases and at J to 4 bases, leaving 6 bases not matched to a gene. Germline CDR1 is SGHRS and CDR2 is YFSETQ. CDR3 length: 16 residues. CDR3 DNA: TGCGCCAGCAGCCAGGGGACTAGCGGTCCCACCGGGGAGCTGTTTTTT. Encoded protein: CASSQGTSGPTGELFF. The whole variable domain, filled in from reference TRBV5-1 and TRBJ2-2, reads KAGVTQTPRYLIKTRGQQVTLSCSPISGHRSVSWYQQTPGQGLQFLFEYFSETQRNKGNFPGRFSGRQFSNSRSEMNVSTLELGDSALYLCASSQGTSGPTGELFFGEGSRLTVL.

There are a few counts of this clonotype. The chain employs TRBV5-1 and TRBJ2-2; D tentatively fits TRBD1 or TRBD2 (5 bases each). Germline values: CDR1 SGHRS, CDR2 YFSETQ. The CDR3 spans 16 residues. Deletions cut 3 bases from V and 0 bases from J, with 12 bases between. The DNA of the CDR3 is TGCGCCAGCAGCTGGGGACGGTCGACGAACACCGGGGAGCTGTTTTTT. It is translated as CASSWGRSTNTGELFF.